One sample yielded the 27 T cell receptor beta chains listed below, sequenced in a study of CD8+ T cells in alopecia areata. Treatment noted: oral pan-JAK inhibitor, 5-10 mg twice daily. RNA was isolated and reverse transcribed to cDNA, the sequencing template. Some clones are missing from TCRdb's copy, which holds only in-frame ones; the method was immunoSEQ multiplex PCR. This sample has approximately 200,000 clones, with about three fifths found just once. The source material was CD4+ T cells sorted from blood, sampled at week 4, from a patient treated with tofacitinib. All receptors come from a human donor with alopecia areata.

This chain uses TRBV25-1 with TRBJ2-5; D call uncertain. Between the trimmed V and J ends, which lost 3 bases and 2 bases, there was a span of 10 bases. The CDR3 has 14 residues. CDR1 is MGHDK, CDR2 SYGVNS, per germline. This CDR3 is CASSDLRAQETQYF. The CDR3 region has the DNA TGTGCCAGCAGTGACCTCCGGGCTCAAGAGACCCAGTACTTC. Complete variable domain (other parts from reference TRBV25-1 and TRBJ2-5): EADIYQTPRYLVIGTGKKITLECSQTMGHDKMYWYQQDPGMELHLIHYSYGVNSTEKGDLSSESTVSRIRTEHFPLTLESARPSHTSQYLCASSDLRAQETQYFGPGTRLLVL.

This clone appeared a few times. V is TRBV28 and J is TRBJ1-3, with 10 positions matching TRBD1. CDR1 is MDHEN, CDR2 SYDVKM, per germline. V was pared by 4 bases and J by 3 bases, with 3 bases of the junction left unmatched. The CDR3 length is 15 residues. The CDR3 coding sequence is TGTGCCAGCAGTTCCGGACAGGGGGTTGGAAACACCATATATTTT. As protein: CASSSGQGVGNTIYF.

J is TRBJ2-3 and V is TRBV15; D could derive from TRBD1 or TRBD2 (5 bases each). The germline V and J ends were trimmed by 5 bases and 0 bases, with 12 bases remaining between them. The V gene's germline CDR1 is LNHNV and CDR2 YYDKDF (reference sequence). The length of the CDR3 is 15 residues. The DNA of the CDR3 is TGTGCCACCAGCGGAGGACAAGGTAGCACAGATACGCAGTATTTT. This translates into CATSGGQGSTDTQYF.

The chain combines TRBV7-6 with TRBJ2-6; maybe TRBD2 (5 bases). Trimming took off 0 bases at V and 2 bases at J, with 8 bases between the two ends. The CDR3 is 16 residues long. Germline lookup yields CDR1 SGHVS and CDR2 FNYEAQ. The chain's CDR3 is CASSLARGTGANVLTF. The CDR3 region has the DNA TGTGCCAGCAGCTTAGCGAGAGGGACTGGGGCCAACGTCCTGACTTTC.

The gene calls are TRBV29-1 and TRBJ2-3; no clear D. Trimming cost V 4 bases and J 5 bases, with 10 bases left between them. CDR3 length: 12 amino acids. CDR1 is SQVTM and CDR2 is ANQGSEA in the germline V gene. CDR3 DNA sequence: TGCAGCGTTGGTCGGCGCGGAGATACGCAGTATTTT. This encodes CSVGRRGDTQYF.

J is TRBJ2-1 and V is TRBV30; no clear D gene. From germline, CDR1 is GTSNPN and CDR2 SVGIG (reference sequence). The CDR3 has 8 amino acids. The CDR3 reads CVHNEQFF. CDR3 nucleotides: TGTGTTCACAATGAGCAGTTCTTC.

J is TRBJ2-5 and V is TRBV23-1; 8 nucleotides align to TRBD2. TRBV23-1 is sorted into the ORF group, with uncertain function. The CDR3 is made up of 13 amino acids. V shed 9 bases, J shed 1 base, and the junction held 4 bases outside the gene matches. CDR3 DNA sequence: TGCGCCAGTTTAGCGGGGCCCCAAGAGACCCAGTACTTC. It encodes CASLAGPQETQYF.

Notes on this clone: The same CDR3 is also encoded by other DNA sequences in this sample. The CDR3 reads CSVGTGEQYF. The CDR3 bases are TGCAGCGTCGGGACCGGCGAGCAGTACTTC. V gene TRBV29-1 combines with J gene TRBJ2-7, with D possibly being TRBD1 or TRBD2 (5 bases each). With 6 bases removed from V and 6 bases from J, the gap between germline ends came to 9 bases. Germline CDR1 is SQVTM and CDR2 is ANQGSEA. CDR3 length: 10 residues.

The chain is built from TRBV30 and TRBJ2-7; TRBD1 is a possible D gene (6 bases). Germline V lookup: CDR1 GTSNPN, CDR2 SVGIG (reference sequence). The CDR3 sequence is 11 residues long. The V end was cut by 8 bases, the J end by 0 bases, with 8 bases between. CDR3 bases: TGTGCCGCGGACAGCTCCTACGAGCAGTACTTC. Residues: CAADSSYEQYF.

The chain couples TRBV5-5 to TRBJ1-6, with a possible D match to TRBD1 (6 bases). Per germline, CDR1 SGHKS and CDR2 YYEKEE (reference sequence). The CDR3 runs 16 residues. The ends were cut back, 5 bases at V and 8 bases at J, with 20 bases in the middle. CDR3 bases: TGTGCCAGCAGTCCGCTACAGGGCCGGGCGGATTCACCCCTCCACTTT. Its protein is CASSPLQGRADSPLHF. Supplemented by reference TRBV5-5 and TRBJ1-6, the full variable domain reads DAGVTQSPTHLIKTRGQQVTLRCSPISGHKSVSWYQQVLGQGPQFIFQYYEKEERGRGNFPDRFSARQFPNYSSELNVNALLLGDSALYLCASSPLQGRADSPLHFGNGTRLTVT.

The chain carries TRBV29-1 and TRBJ2-7, with 8 bases fitting TRBD1. V lost 4 bases and J lost 6; bases outside the gene matches: 11. This CDR3 comprises 14 residues. Germline V gene sequence: CDR1 SQVTM, CDR2 ANQGSEA. This chain's CDR3 is CSVVRTGSVPEQYF. CDR3 coding DNA: TGCAGCGTTGTACGGACAGGGTCGGTTCCCGAGCAGTACTTC.

J is TRBJ1-2 and V is TRBV30; 8 positions match TRBD1. This CDR3 comprises 16 residues. CDR1 is GTSNPN and CDR2 is SVGIG in the germline V gene (reference sequence). The ends lost 0 bases at V and 8 bases at J; junction bases unmatched: 14. The CDR3 coding sequence is TGTGCCTGGAGTGTACCGGCAGGGGGCGCGAGTGGCGGCTACACCTTC. Amino acids: CAWSVPAGGASGGYTF.

This clone was detected once. Other DNA sequences in the same sample also yield this CDR3. The chain employs TRBV4-1 and TRBJ1-2; D might be TRBD1 (5 bases). CDR3 length: 12 amino acids. Trimming cost V 2 bases and J 5 bases, with 6 bases left between them. Per the germline V gene, CDR1 is MGHRA and CDR2 is YSYEKL. CDR3 bases: TGCGCCAGCAGCCAACAGGGTTATGGCTACACCTTC. This translates into CASSQQGYGYTF.

V and J are TRBV30 and TRBJ1-2; no firm D call. The CDR3 has 12 amino acids. The germline gives CDR1 GTSNPN, CDR2 SVGIG (reference sequence). V was trimmed by 3 bases and J by 10 bases, leaving 15 bases between them. Written as DNA, the CDR3 is TGTGCCTGGAGCGGGCAGCCGCTGGTCTACACCTTC. Protein sequence: CAWSGQPLVYTF.

V and J are TRBV5-1 and TRBJ2-5; TRBD2 matches 10 bases. CDR3 size: 15 residues. Looked up from germline, CDR1 is SGHRS and CDR2 is YFSETQ. Trimming cost V 7 bases and J 5 bases; bases outside gene matches: 11. The CDR3 reads CASLSGSGGAETQYF. The CDR3 coding sequence is TGCGCCAGCCTCTCGGGGAGCGGGGGGGCCGAGACCCAGTACTTC.

The rearrangement joins TRBV9 to TRBJ2-7, with D perhaps matching TRBD1 (6 bases). Trimming removed 4 bases from V and 7 bases from J, with 15 bases in between. Germline V gene sequence: CDR1 SGDLS, CDR2 YYNGEE. The length of the CDR3 is 13 residues. CDR3 nucleotides: TGTGCCAGCAGCCTCCGCACTCAGGGGGAGCAGTACTTC. This translates into CASSLRTQGEQYF.

This clone was seen just once. The chain recombines TRBV7-2 with TRBJ1-2; 9 bases line up with TRBD1. Germline CDR1 reads SGHTA; CDR2 reads FQGNSA. Germline trimming cut 1 base from V and 6 bases from J; bases unmatched to any gene: 9. CDR3 length: 16 residues. DNA of the CDR3: TGTGCCAGCAGCTTAGGGTGGGACAGGGAAACCCATGGCTACACCTTC. Its protein is CASSLGWDRETHGYTF.

The V call is TRBV7-2, the J call TRBJ2-7, with 11 bases lining up with TRBD1. The CDR3 spans 14 residues. The V gene's germline CDR1 is SGHTA and CDR2 FQGNSA. V dropped 4 bases and J dropped 6; count of bases not matched to a gene: 5. The CDR3 is CASSSDRGRSEQYF. DNA of the CDR3: TGTGCCAGCAGCTCGGACAGGGGGCGAAGCGAGCAGTACTTC.

This clone was picked up a small number of times. V and J are TRBV5-8 and TRBJ1-5; 8 nucleotides agree with TRBD1. This CDR3 region has 14 residues. The V gene end was trimmed by 1 base and the J gene end by 5 bases; junction bases not matched to a gene: 2. CDR1 SGHTS and CDR2 YDEGEE come from the germline V gene. The CDR3 here is CASSLRTGHQPQHF. CDR3 DNA sequence: TGTGCCAGCAGCTTGCGGACAGGGCATCAGCCCCAGCATTTT.

The V call is TRBV29-1, the J call TRBJ2-7; D ambiguous. The V end lost 2 bases, the J end lost 3 bases, and 8 bases lay between the germline ends. Germline CDR1 is SQVTM and CDR2 is ANQGSEA. CDR3 length equals 12 residues. In nucleotides, the CDR3 is TGCAGCGTTGAAAGTGACGACTACGAGCAGTACTTC. Its translation: CSVESDDYEQYF.

The gene calls are TRBV5-1 and TRBJ2-2; 9 bases match TRBD1. The CDR3 extends over 16 amino acids. V lost 4 bases to trimming and J lost 6 bases; unmatched junction nucleotides: 10. CDR1 is SGHRS, CDR2 YFSETQ, per germline. As DNA, the CDR3 is TGCGCCAGCAGCCCGGCTCCGGGACAGGGCGCCGGGGAGCTGTTTTTT. Protein sequence: CASSPAPGQGAGELFF. Supplemented by reference TRBV5-1 and TRBJ2-2, the full variable domain reads KAGVTQTPRYLIKTRGQQVTLSCSPISGHRSVSWYQQTPGQGLQFLFEYFSETQRNKGNFPGRFSGRQFSNSRSEMNVSTLELGDSALYLCASSPAPGQGAGELFFGEGSRLTVL.

This clone was seen a single time. The sample has other DNA sequences that encode this CDR3 too. The rearrangement uses TRBV30 and TRBJ1-4; no firm D call. The CDR3 loop spans 13 amino acids. Germline-derived CDR1 and CDR2 are GTSNPN and SVGIG (reference sequence). V lost 3 bases, J lost 0 bases, and 5 bases lay in between. CDR3 residues: CAWSDSTNEKLFF. CDR3 sequence (DNA): TGTGCCTGGAGCGATTCAACTAATGAAAAACTGTTTTTT.

The chain joins TRBV28 to TRBJ2-6; the D gene is possibly TRBD2 (6 bases). V lost 3 bases, J lost 4 bases, and 16 bases lay in between. The CDR3 consists of 17 residues. CDR1 is MDHEN and CDR2 is SYDVKM in the germline V gene. The CDR3 sequence: CASSFYPPGRGANVLTF. CDR3 nucleotide sequence: TGTGCCAGCAGTTTCTACCCGCCTGGGAGGGGGGCCAACGTCCTGACTTTC.

This clone was seen more than once but under ten times. The chain joins TRBV30 to TRBJ2-1; no firm D call. V shed 0 bases and J shed 9 bases, with 9 bases lying between them. Germline-derived CDR1 and CDR2 are GTSNPN and SVGIG (reference sequence). The CDR3 runs 12 residues. CDR3 DNA: TGTGCCTGGAGTGTAAGTTGGGGTGAGCAGTTCTTC. Translating gives CAWSVSWGEQFF.

This chain uses TRBV19 with TRBJ2-2; 8 bases agree with TRBD1. The junction had 18 bases not matched to a gene; V was cut back by 5 bases and J by 4 bases. Germline CDR1 reads LNHDA; CDR2 reads SQIVND (reference sequence). The CDR3 extends over 19 amino acids. Here the CDR3 reads CASSAGTGPLGTLTGELFF. In DNA, the CDR3 is TGTGCCAGTAGTGCCGGGACAGGCCCCCTAGGAACCCTCACCGGGGAGCTGTTTTTT.

The V gene is TRBV15, the J gene TRBJ1-5, with 8 nucleotides matching TRBD1. Germline-derived CDR1 and CDR2 are LNHNV and YYDKDF (reference sequence). V was pared by 3 bases and J by 6 bases, with 10 bases of the junction left unmatched. This CDR3 region has 16 residues. CDR3 sequence (DNA): TGTGCCACCAGCAGGGGGGGGACAGGAGGGATTCAGCCCCAGCATTTT. This sequence encodes CATSRGGTGGIQPQHF.

The chain is built from TRBV29-1 and TRBJ2-4; D might be TRBD1 (5 bases). This CDR3 contains 14 residues. The V and J ends lost 3 bases and 0 bases respectively, with 9 bases between them. The germline CDR1 and CDR2 sequences are SQVTM and ANQGSEA. The CDR3 DNA reads as TGCAGCGTTGAGGTCAGGGCAGCCAAAAACATTCAGTACTTC. Translation: CSVEVRAAKNIQYF.